This T cell receptor (beta chain) was identified during a study of a mutant IDH1 vaccine in newly diagnosed glioma. Study context: Previous treatment comprised radiotherapy, temozolomide, or both, mostly both.

Overall study findings and caveats: Whatever changes occurred in top peripheral T cell clonotypes seemed unrelated to pseudoprogression.

Generated by immunoSEQ multiplex PCR, the TCRdb table keeps only in-frame clones and is missing some. The sample lists some 19,000 clones; 70% to 90% were seen once. The sample's time point: baseline, week 1 (first vaccination visit). Treatment meaning: pre-vaccination baseline after standard-of-care therapy. New WHO grade 3 or 4 astrocytomas that were IDH1-mutant and ATRX-lost occurred in the donors. Of note for this clone: Its cognate antigen is unknown.

Trimming shortened V by 1 base and J by 0 bases, and 14 bases separated the two germline ends. CDR1 is LGHNA, CDR2 YNFKEQ, per germline. This CDR3 has 17 residues. The sequencing used PBMCs, collected from a glioma patient treated with radiotherapy, temozolomide or both. The chain links TRBV4-2 to TRBJ2-3; no clear D gene. This sequence was found in a man aged 40-49 years with glioma. Here the CDR3 DNA reads TGTGCCAGCAGCCAAGTTTTTGGAACGGCTAGCACAGATACGCAGTATTTT. Translated: CASSQVFGTASTDTQYF.